The clone carrying this T cell receptor beta chain was seen only a few times. The target antigen is unknown. Stated treatment: oral pan-JAK inhibitor, 5-10 mg twice daily. This specimen belongs to a study of CD8+ T cells in alopecia areata. Study-wide background: Tofacitinib continued for 6 to 18 months and was then withheld for 6 months.

Findings of the study overall: An increase in clonality over normal scalp was evident in lesional scalp, especially alopecia totalis/universalis. Persistence in scalp and blood during tofacitinib was observed for many expanded lesional clones. Under tofacitinib, fewer expanded CD8+ clones appeared among the top 100 scalp clones.

Once RNA had been extracted, it was reverse transcribed into cDNA to act as the sequencing template. Clones were read by immunoSEQ multiplex PCR, and TCRdb kept only the in-frame ones, dropping some. The top ten hold under 15% of the sample, which has 70,000 or so clones, 25% to 35% seen once. Germline CDR1 and CDR2: MGHDK and SYGVNS. The junction had 11 bases not matched to a gene; V was cut back by 6 bases and J by 3 bases. The CDR3 has 16 amino acids. The starting material was CD8+ T cells sorted from blood, obtained at week 4, from a patient treated with tofacitinib. The sequence derives from a human donor with alopecia areata. V is TRBV25-1 and J is TRBJ1-2; TRBD1 matches at 9 bases. The CDR3 protein is CASSRTRDREDYGYTF. In nucleotides, the CDR3 is TGTGCCAGCAGCCGAACAAGGGACAGGGAGGACTATGGCTACACCTTC.